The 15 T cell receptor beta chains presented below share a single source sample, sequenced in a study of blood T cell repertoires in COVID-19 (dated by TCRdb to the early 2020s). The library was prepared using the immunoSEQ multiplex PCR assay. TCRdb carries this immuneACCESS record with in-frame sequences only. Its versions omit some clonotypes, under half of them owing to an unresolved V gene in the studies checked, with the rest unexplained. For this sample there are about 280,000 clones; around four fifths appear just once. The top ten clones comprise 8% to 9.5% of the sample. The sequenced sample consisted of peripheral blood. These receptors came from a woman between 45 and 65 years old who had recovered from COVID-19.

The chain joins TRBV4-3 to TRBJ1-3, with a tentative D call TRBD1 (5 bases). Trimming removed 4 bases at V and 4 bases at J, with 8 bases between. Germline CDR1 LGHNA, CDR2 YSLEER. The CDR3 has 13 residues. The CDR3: CASSRRVGNTIYF. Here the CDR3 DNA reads TGCGCCAGCAGCCGCAGGGTGGGAAACACCATATATTTT.

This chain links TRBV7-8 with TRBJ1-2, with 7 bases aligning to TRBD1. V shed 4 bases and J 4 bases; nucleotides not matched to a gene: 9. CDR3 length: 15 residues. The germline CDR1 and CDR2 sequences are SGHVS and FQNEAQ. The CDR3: CASSSTGPTIYGYTF. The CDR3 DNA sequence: TGTGCCAGCAGCTCGACAGGGCCAACGATCTATGGCTACACCTTC.

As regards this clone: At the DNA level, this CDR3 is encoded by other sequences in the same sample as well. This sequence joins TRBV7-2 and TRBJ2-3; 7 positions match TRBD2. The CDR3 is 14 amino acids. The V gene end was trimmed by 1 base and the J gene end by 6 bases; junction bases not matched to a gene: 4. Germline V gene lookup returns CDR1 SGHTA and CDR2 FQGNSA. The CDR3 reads CASSLGGGSDTQYF. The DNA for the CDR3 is TGTGCCAGCAGCTTAGGCGGCGGGAGTGATACGCAGTATTTT.

The CDR3 DNA is TGTGCCACCCGGACAGGGACGGGGCAGTACTTC. It encodes CATRTGTGQYF. This rearrangement joins TRBV27 to TRBJ2-7, with 8 positions matching TRBD1. Germline V gene sequence: CDR1 MNHEY, CDR2 SMNVEV (reference sequence). CDR3 length equals 11 residues. After removal of 10 bases from V and 9 bases from J, the junction contained 8 bases not matched to a gene.

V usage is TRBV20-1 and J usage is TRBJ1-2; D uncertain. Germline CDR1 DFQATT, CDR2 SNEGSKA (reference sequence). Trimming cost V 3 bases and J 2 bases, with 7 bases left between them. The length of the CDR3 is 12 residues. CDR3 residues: CSASRRNYGYTF. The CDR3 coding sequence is TGCAGTGCTAGTCGGCGGAACTATGGCTACACCTTC.

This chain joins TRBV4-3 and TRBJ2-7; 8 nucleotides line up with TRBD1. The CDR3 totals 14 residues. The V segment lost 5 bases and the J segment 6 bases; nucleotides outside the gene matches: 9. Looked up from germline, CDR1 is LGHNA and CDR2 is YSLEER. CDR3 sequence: CASSSDRAVGEQYF. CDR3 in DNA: TGCGCCAGCAGCTCGGACAGGGCAGTAGGCGAGCAGTACTTC.

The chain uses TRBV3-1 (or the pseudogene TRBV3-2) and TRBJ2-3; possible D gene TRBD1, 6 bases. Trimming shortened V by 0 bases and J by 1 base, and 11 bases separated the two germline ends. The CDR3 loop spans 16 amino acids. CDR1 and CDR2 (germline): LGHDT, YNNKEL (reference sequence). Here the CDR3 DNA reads TGTGCCAGCAGCCAAGATTTGGGGGCTGGCACAGATACGCAGTATTTT. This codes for CASSQDLGAGTDTQYF.

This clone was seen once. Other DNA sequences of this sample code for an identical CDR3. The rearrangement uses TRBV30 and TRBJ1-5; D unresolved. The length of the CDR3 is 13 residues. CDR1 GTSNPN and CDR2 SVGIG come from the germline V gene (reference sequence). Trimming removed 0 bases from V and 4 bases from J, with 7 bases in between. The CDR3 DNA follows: TGTGCCTGGAGTGTTGGCGGAAATCAGCCCCAGCATTTT. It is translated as CAWSVGGNQPQHF.

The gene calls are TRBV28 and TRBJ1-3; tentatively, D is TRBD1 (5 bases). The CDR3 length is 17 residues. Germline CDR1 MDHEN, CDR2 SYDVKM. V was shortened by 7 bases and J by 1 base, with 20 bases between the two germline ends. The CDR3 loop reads CASTSGGRVDSGNTIYF. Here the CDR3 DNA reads TGTGCCAGCACCTCGGGAGGCAGGGTCGATTCTGGAAACACCATATATTTT.

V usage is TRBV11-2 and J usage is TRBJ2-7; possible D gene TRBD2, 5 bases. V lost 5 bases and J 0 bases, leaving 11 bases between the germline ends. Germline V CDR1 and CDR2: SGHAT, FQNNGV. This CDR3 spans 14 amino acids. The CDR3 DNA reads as TGTGCCAGCAGCCCACCGGGATACTCCTACGAGCAGTACTTC. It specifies CASSPPGYSYEQYF.

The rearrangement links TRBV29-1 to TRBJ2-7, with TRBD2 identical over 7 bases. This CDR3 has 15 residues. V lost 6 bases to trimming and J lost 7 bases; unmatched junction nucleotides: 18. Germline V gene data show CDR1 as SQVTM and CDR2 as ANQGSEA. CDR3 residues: CSVHYYSAGGGEQYF. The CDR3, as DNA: TGCAGCGTGCACTATTACAGCGCTGGGGGGGGAGAGCAGTACTTC.

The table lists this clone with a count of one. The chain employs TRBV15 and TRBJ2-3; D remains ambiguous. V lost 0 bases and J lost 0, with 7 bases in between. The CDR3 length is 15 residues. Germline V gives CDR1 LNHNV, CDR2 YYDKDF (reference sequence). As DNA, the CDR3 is TGTGCCACCAGCAGAGAGGCAGTTAGCACAGATACGCAGTATTTT. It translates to CATSREAVSTDTQYF.

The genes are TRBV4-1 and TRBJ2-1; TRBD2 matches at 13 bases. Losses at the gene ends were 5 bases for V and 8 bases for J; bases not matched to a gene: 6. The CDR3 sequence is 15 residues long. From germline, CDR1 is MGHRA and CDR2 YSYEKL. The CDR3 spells CASSSGLAGSDEQFF. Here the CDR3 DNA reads TGCGCCAGCAGCTCGGGACTAGCGGGATCGGATGAGCAGTTCTTC.

The CDR3 loop is CASRWGTGEQFF. DNA of the CDR3: TGTGCCAGCCGTTGGGGGACAGGGGAGCAGTTCTTC. J is TRBJ2-1 and V is TRBV28; 9 nucleotides align to TRBD1. CDR1 is MDHEN and CDR2 is SYDVKM in the germline V gene. CDR3 length: 12 residues. V lost 8 bases, J lost 10 bases, and 6 bases stayed unmatched.

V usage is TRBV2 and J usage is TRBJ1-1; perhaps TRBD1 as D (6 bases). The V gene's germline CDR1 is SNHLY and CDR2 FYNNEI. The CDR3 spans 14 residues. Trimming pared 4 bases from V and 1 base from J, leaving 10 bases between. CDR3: CASSARTENTEAFF. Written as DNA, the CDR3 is TGTGCCAGCAGTGCTCGGACAGAGAACACTGAAGCTTTCTTT.